What follows are 7 T cell receptor beta chains derived from one specimen sequenced in a study of control samples from healthy donors and cancer patients. Using immunoSEQ multiplex PCR, the repertoire was profiled, and TCRdb retains in-frame clones only, with some absent. Here the sample spans over 110,000 clones, roughly 89% being singletons. Sequenced sample: blood. These TCRs come from a man younger than 45 in good health.

This clone was seen just once. This chain joins TRBV19 and TRBJ1-5; D not certain. Germline lookup yields CDR1 LNHDA and CDR2 SQIVND (reference sequence). The CDR3 is 14 residues long. V was shortened by 0 bases and J by 7 bases, with 10 bases between the two germline ends. This CDR3 reads CASSIDSILQPQHF. The DNA of the CDR3 is TGTGCCAGTAGTATAGATAGTATTTTGCAGCCCCAGCATTTT. Based on the CDR3 plus reference TRBV19 and TRBJ1-5, the full variable domain is DGGITQSPKYLFRKEGQNVTLSCEQNLNHDAMYWYRQDPGQGLRLIYYSQIVNDFQKGDIAEGYSVSREKKESFPLTVTSAQKNPTAFYLCASSIDSILQPQHFGDGTRLSIL.

The table lists this clone with a count of one. The chain has TRBV23-1 and TRBJ1-4; 11 bases fit TRBD1. TRBV23-1 falls under the ORF class, with uncertain function. The CDR3 is 17 amino acids. The J segment lost 8 bases and the V segment lost 2 bases, leaving 10 bases of the junction unmatched. The CDR3 DNA is TGCGCCAGCAGTCAAGGACAGGGGGCAATGAGGAACGAAAAACTGTTTTTT. Translating it yields CASSQGQGAMRNEKLFF.

V gene TRBV5-1 combines with J gene TRBJ2-1; 7 bases map to TRBD1. The CDR3 extends over 14 amino acids. The V segment lost 4 bases and the J segment 4 bases; nucleotides outside the gene matches: 5. In germline, CDR1 is SGHRS, CDR2 YFSETQ. The chain's CDR3 is CASSRSTGYNEQFF. For the CDR3, the DNA is TGCGCCAGCAGCCGGTCGACAGGGTACAATGAGCAGTTCTTC.

This clone was recorded only once. The V and J genes are TRBV18 and TRBJ1-2, with 10 bases identical to TRBD1. The V segment lost 3 bases and the J segment 4 bases; nucleotides outside the gene matches: 5. The CDR3 consists of 15 residues. Germline V gene lookup returns CDR1 KGHSH and CDR2 LQKENI. The CDR3 bases are TGTGCCAGCTCACCTGGGACAGGGGAATTCTATGGCTACACCTTC. It specifies CASSPGTGEFYGYTF.

This clone was observed once. The rearrangement joins TRBV15 to TRBJ1-5; TRBD1 matches 9 bases. The ends lost 5 bases at V and 8 bases at J; junction bases unmatched: 7. CDR1 and CDR2 (germline): LNHNV, YYDKDF (reference sequence). The CDR3 totals 14 residues. The CDR3 protein is CATSGDRDLEPQHF. The CDR3 DNA reads TGTGCCACCAGCGGGGACAGGGATTTAGAGCCCCAGCATTTT.

This sequence joins TRBV11-2 and TRBJ1-4; D is uncertain. Germline CDR1 is SGHAT and CDR2 is FQNNGV. Trimming cost V 5 bases and J 7 bases, with 17 bases left between them. There are 15 residues in the CDR3. In DNA, the CDR3 is TGTGCCAGCAGCAGTTTTGAGGGCGCGGGTGAAAAACTGTTTTTT. It codes for CASSSFEGAGEKLFF. Complete variable domain (other parts from reference TRBV11-2 and TRBJ1-4): EAGVAQSPRYKIIEKRQSVAFWCNPISGHATLYWYQQILGQGPKLLIQFQNNGVVDDSQLPKDRFSAERLKGVDSTLKIQPAKLEDSAVYLCASSSFEGAGEKLFFGSGTQLSVL.

The rearrangement uses TRBV9 and TRBJ2-5; TRBD2 agrees at 7 bases. Germline CDR1 and CDR2: SGDLS and YYNGEE. The V gene end was trimmed by 2 bases and the J gene end by 6 bases; junction bases not matched to a gene: 13. The CDR3 covers 16 residues. The CDR3: CASSVSPWRETKTQYF. The CDR3 DNA follows: TGTGCCAGCAGCGTTTCCCCGTGGCGGGAGACAAAGACCCAGTACTTC.